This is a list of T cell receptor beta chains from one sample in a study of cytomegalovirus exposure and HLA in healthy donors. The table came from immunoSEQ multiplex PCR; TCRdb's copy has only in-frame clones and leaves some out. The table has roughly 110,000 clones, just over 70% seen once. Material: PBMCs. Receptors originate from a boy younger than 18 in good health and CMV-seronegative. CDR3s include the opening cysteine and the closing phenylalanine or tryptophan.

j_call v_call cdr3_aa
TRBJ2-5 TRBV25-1 CASSKASGETQYF
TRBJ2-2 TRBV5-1 CASSLEGARTGELFF
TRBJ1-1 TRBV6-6 CASSYSRQLMNTEAFF
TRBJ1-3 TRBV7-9 CASSSLRGSGNTIYF
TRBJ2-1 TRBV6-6 CASSYPEWGPTYEQFF
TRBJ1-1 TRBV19 CASSTQTGINTEAFF
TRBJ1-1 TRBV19 CASRWGEGYTEAFF
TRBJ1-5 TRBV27 CASTLDSTSSYSNQPQHF
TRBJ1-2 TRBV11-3 CASSLTGGLYGYTF
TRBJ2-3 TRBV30 CAWYRDSKTDTQYF
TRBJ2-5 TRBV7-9 CASSFLLAGQETQYF
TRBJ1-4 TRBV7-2 CASSFNTGASEKLFF
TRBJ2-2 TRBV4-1 CASSALRTGRGNTGELFF
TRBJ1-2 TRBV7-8 CASSLVRQDGYTF
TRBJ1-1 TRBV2 CASSEGGRGHGTEAFF
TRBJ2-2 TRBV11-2 CASSDRLAMTGELFF
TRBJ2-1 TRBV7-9 CASSPPGLAGGEVFF
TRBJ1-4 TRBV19 CASSIEWPEDEKLFF
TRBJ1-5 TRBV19 CASSWGQRNQPQHF
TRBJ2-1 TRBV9 CASSARDGNSYNEQFF
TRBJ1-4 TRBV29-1 CSVVEGNEKLFF
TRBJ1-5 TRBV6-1 CASSDQDRKNQPQHF
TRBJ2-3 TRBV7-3 CASSWTSGGTQYF
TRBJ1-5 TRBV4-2 CASSQTGGQPQHF
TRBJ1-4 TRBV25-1 CASSRDLGEKLFF
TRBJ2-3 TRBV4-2 CASSQVTGRNTDTQYF
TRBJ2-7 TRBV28 CASSRTGSRSYEQYF
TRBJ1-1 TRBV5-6 CASSLAPGLNTEAFF
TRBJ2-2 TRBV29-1 CSVEGGEYTGELFF
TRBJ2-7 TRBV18 CASSPDRATYEQYF
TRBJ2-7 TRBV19 CASSRTSGPGEQYF
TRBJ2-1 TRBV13 CASSFPTGDFNEQFF
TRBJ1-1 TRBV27 CASSPPGNRATEAFF
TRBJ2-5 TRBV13 CASSLRLAGGRETQYF
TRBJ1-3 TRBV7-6 CASSLETGVYGNTIYF
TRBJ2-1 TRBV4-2 CASSQGGILNEQFF
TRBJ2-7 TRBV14 CASSQSGHRSDEQYF
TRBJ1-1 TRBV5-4 CASSLDGGGTEAFF
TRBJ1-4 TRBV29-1 CSVQGGDEKLFF
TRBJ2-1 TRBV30 CAWTRGLAGTNEQFF
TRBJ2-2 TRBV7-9 CASRTSRRDTGELFF
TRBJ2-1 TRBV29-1 CSVGLAGTYNEQFF
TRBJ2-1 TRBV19 CASSPDRGSSRQFF
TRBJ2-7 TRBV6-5 CASSYYRTYEQYF
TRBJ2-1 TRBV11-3 CASSLVGLYNEQFF
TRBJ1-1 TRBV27 CASRKMGQGVIGAFF
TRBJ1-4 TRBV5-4 CASSLSGDEKLFF
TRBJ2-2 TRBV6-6 CASSYSQHTGELFF
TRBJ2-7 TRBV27 CASSLLSSYEQYF
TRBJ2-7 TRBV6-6 CASSLTGSEQYF
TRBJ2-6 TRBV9 CASSVREGLTGANVLTF
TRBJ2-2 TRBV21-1 CASSKGTSTGELFF
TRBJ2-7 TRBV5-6 CASSSDSLSYEQYF
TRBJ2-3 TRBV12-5 CASGLRLAGADTQYF
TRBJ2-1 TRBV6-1 CASSDSAGNFNEQFF